This T cell receptor (beta chain) was identified during a study of control samples from healthy donors and cancer patients (dated by TCRdb to between 2020 and 2021). On this clone: It lacks a known antigen. Base qualities are not at hand, and no much larger clone is one base apart.

The method was the immunoSEQ multiplex PCR assay. TCRdb holds this immuneACCESS table with in-frame rearrangements only. Some clones are missing; in checked studies, unresolved V genes explain under half, and the rest has no known cause. In all, the sample holds about 110,000 clones, and roughly 79% of those were seen once. The ten top clones hold about 7% of the sample. There are 16 amino acids in the CDR3, from cysteine to phenylalanine inclusive. Only the CDR3 part of the read is kept: 48 bases, read in frame from the first base. Reading the germline V gene gives CDR1 SGHRS and CDR2 YFSETQ. Trimming at the junction amounts to 4 bases on V and 8 bases on J, and the germline ends lie 19 bases apart.

This clonotype originated in a man between 18 and 29 years old in good health. The rearrangement joined TRBV5-1 to TRBJ1-6, with the D gene uncertain. Input material: blood. The bases are TGCGCCAGCAGCCGCTTGGGGAGGGAGAGTGATTCACCCCTCCACTTT. This encodes CASSRLGRESDSPLHF.